The 16 T cell receptor beta chains given below trace back to one sample, sequenced in a study of CD8 T cells in Susac syndrome (dated by TCRdb to between 2018 and 2020). Libraries were made using the immunoSEQ multiplex PCR assay. RNA was extracted using the RNeasy kit, and about 0.45 to 1 ug of the RNA was reverse transcribed with random hexamers. TCRdb trimmed the raw reads at Q25, called clones with MiXCR and kept productive beta chains. Each entry merges the rows of one CDR3 protein and shows their most common DNA and genes. The sample table shows roughly 150,000 distinct CDR3 sequences, and just over 90% are seen once. The ten largest account for approximately 0.14% of the sample. The sequenced material came from CD4+ T cells from PBMCs. These receptors were collected from a human donor in good health.

The chain combines TRBV23-1 with TRBJ2-3; either TRBD1 or TRBD2 may fit D (5 bases each). TRBV23-1 is reported as an ORF; its role is uncertain. There are 16 residues in the CDR3. V gave up 2 bases and J gave up 2 bases, with 14 bases separating them. CDR3 DNA: TGCGCCAGCAGTCAAAGGCCCGGGGACCTCACAGATACGCAGTATTTT. Its protein is CASSQRPGDLTDTQYF.

Only one count was recorded for this clonotype. This sequence joins TRBV5-1 and TRBJ2-4; D call uncertain. The CDR3 has 15 residues. Trimming took 4 bases from V and 2 from J, leaving 13 bases between them. The germline V gene encodes CDR1 SGHRS and CDR2 YFSETQ. The CDR3 spells CASSPVLGSKNIQYF. The DNA for the CDR3 is TGCGCCAGCAGCCCGGTCCTGGGGTCCAAAAACATTCAGTACTTC.

The rearrangement joins TRBV6-1 to TRBJ1-2; D possibly corresponds to TRBD1 (6 bases). The CDR3 runs to 13 residues. Germline V gene data show CDR1 as MNHNS and CDR2 as SASEGT. V was shortened by 3 bases and J by 4 bases, with 9 bases between the two germline ends. Here the CDR3 DNA reads TGTGCCAGCAGTGAGCAGGGGACCTATGGCTACACCTTC. It specifies CASSEQGTYGYTF.

V gene TRBV24-1 combines with J gene TRBJ2-3; D unresolved. The CDR3 runs to 13 residues. V shed 4 bases and J shed 0 bases, with 4 bases lying between them. CDR1 and CDR2 (germline): KGHDR, SFDVKD. The CDR3 protein is CATSEPSTDTQYF. CDR3 in DNA: TGTGCCACCAGTGAACCTAGCACAGATACGCAGTATTTT.

In nucleotides, the CDR3 is TGCGCCAGCAGCGTAGACAGGAGCCTCTATGGCTACACCTTC. Its protein product is CASSVDRSLYGYTF. The J gene is TRBJ1-2, the V gene TRBV5-1; D perhaps matches TRBD1 (6 bases). Germline CDR1 and CDR2: SGHRS and YFSETQ. Trimming pared 4 bases from V and 4 bases from J, leaving 14 bases between. CDR3 length equals 14 residues.

This chain links TRBV5-1 with TRBJ1-1; no reliable D call. This CDR3 region has 13 residues. V was pared by 1 base and J by 6 bases, with 10 bases between. Germline V gives CDR1 SGHRS, CDR2 YFSETQ. The CDR3 region is CASSLFGISEAFF. The CDR3 DNA is TGCGCCAGCAGCTTGTTCGGAATTTCTGAAGCTTTCTTT.

The CDR3: CASSQRDIKSKETQYF. In DNA, the CDR3 is TGCGCCAGCAGTCAAAGGGACATCAAGTCTAAAGAGACCCAGTACTTC. The chain employs TRBV23-1 and TRBJ2-5; D possibly corresponds to TRBD1 (6 bases). TRBV23-1 is an open reading frame whose function is uncertain. Trimming took 2 bases from V and 3 from J, leaving 16 bases between them. The CDR3 is 16 amino acids.

The rearrangement joins TRBV5-1 to TRBJ2-5, with 7 bases that match TRBD1. This CDR3 contains 13 residues. Per the germline V gene, CDR1 is SGHRS and CDR2 is YFSETQ. J was trimmed by 5 bases and V by 2 bases; bases with no gene match: 3. As DNA, the CDR3 is TGCGCCAGCAGCTTCCCGACAGGGGAGACCCAGTACTTC. Protein product: CASSFPTGETQYF.

The rearrangement joins TRBV20-1 to TRBJ1-1; perhaps TRBD1 as D (6 bases). Germline assignment: CDR1 DFQATT and CDR2 SNEGSKA (reference sequence). Trimming removed 0 bases from V and 7 bases from J, with 15 bases in between. The CDR3 loop spans 14 amino acids. CDR3 DNA sequence: TGCAGTGCTAGAGAGCGGACAGCACCTATTGAAGCTTTCTTT. Its protein is CSARERTAPIEAFF.

The rearrangement links TRBV15 to TRBJ2-7; D might be TRBD1 (6 bases). This CDR3 comprises 16 residues. Trimming took 2 bases from V and 2 from J, leaving 16 bases between them. Germline assignment: CDR1 LNHNV and CDR2 YYDKDF (reference sequence). The CDR3 DNA follows: TGTGCCACCAGCAGACAGACCGGGACACCTGCCTACGAGCAGTACTTC. Residues: CATSRQTGTPAYEQYF.

The genes are TRBV24-1 and TRBJ2-3; D assignment may be TRBD1 or TRBD2 (6 bases each). The V end was cut by 3 bases, the J end by 5 bases, with 17 bases between. Germline V gene lookup returns CDR1 KGHDR and CDR2 SFDVKD. The CDR3 length is 16 residues. The DNA for the CDR3 is TGTGCCACCAGTGATGCCCGACGGGGGCGCGGAGATACGCAGTATTTT. Its protein is CATSDARRGRGDTQYF.

For the CDR3, the DNA is TGTGCCAGCACCCTAGGCTTAACAGGGCGGGCGTGGGAGACCCAGTACTTC. Protein: CASTLGLTGRAWETQYF. The V call is TRBV11-2, the J call TRBJ2-5; TRBD1 is a possible D gene (6 bases). The V and J ends lost 7 bases and 5 bases respectively, with 26 bases between them. This CDR3 has 17 amino acids. From germline, CDR1 is SGHAT and CDR2 FQNNGV.

The rearrangement joins TRBV19 to TRBJ1-5; 8 bases fit TRBD1. J lost 5 bases, V lost 5 bases, and 11 bases had no gene match. CDR1 and CDR2 (germline): LNHDA, SQIVND (reference sequence). The CDR3 contains 16 residues. CDR3 in amino acids: CASSPQGAGGYQPQHF. The CDR3 DNA is TGTGCCAGTAGTCCCCAGGGGGCAGGGGGCTATCAGCCCCAGCATTTT.

V and J are TRBV12-3 or TRBV12-4 and TRBJ1-1; D possibly corresponds to TRBD1 (5 bases). The CDR3 is 14 amino acids. Between the trimmed V and J ends, which lost 1 base and 10 bases, there was a span of 16 bases. The CDR3 spells CASSLGDGGRAAFF. The CDR3 DNA sequence: TGTGCCAGCAGTTTAGGGGACGGGGGGAGGGCAGCTTTCTTT.

In nucleotides, the CDR3 is TGTGCCAGCAGCCGTGACGGGGGGTCTGGGGCCAACGTCCTGACTTTC. It is translated as CASSRDGGSGANVLTF. The chain uses TRBV5-4 and TRBJ2-6, with TRBD2 identical over 7 bases. V was pared by 4 bases and J by 1 base, with 5 bases of the junction left unmatched. This CDR3 spans 16 amino acids. CDR1 SGHNT and CDR2 YYREEE come from the germline V gene (reference sequence).

The chain combines TRBV15 with TRBJ1-5; 10 bases map to TRBD1. V dropped 5 bases and J dropped 0; count of bases not matched to a gene: 4. This CDR3 has 16 residues. CDR1 and CDR2 from the germline V gene are LNHNV and YYDKDF (reference sequence). CDR3 DNA sequence: TGTGCCACCAGCGGGGGGACAGGGGTTAGCAATCAGCCCCAGCATTTT. Translating gives CATSGGTGVSNQPQHF.